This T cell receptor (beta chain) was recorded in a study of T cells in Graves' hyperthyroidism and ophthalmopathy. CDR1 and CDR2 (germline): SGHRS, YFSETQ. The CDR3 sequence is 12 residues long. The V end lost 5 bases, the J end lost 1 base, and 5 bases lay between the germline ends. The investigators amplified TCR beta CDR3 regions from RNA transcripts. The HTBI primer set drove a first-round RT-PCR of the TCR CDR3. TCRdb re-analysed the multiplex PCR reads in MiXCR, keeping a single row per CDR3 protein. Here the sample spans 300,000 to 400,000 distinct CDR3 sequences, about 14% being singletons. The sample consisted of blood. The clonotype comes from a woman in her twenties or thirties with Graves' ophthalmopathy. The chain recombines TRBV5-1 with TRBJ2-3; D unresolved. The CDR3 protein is CASRQGTDTQYF. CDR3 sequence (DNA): TGCGCCAGCAGGCAGGGCACAGATACGCAGTATTTT.